This T cell receptor beta chain was captured in a study of T cell repertoires in cytomegalovirus infection. Points from the study as a whole: HLA-C-restricted CMV-specific TCR beta clonotypes prevailed in the ex vivo response.

Germline V gene sequence: CDR1 MNHEY, CDR2 SVGEGT. J gave up 6 bases and V 6 bases, and 4 bases lay outside the gene matches. This CDR3 is built from 12 residues. In this sample, this clonotype turned up a few times. Its specificity is not known. TCRdb re-derived calls from the reads in MiXCR, one entry per CDR3 protein. This repertoire shows around 800,000 distinct CDR3 sequences, 30% to 35% found once; its top ten account for roughly an eighth. This specimen consisted of cultured CD8+ T cells from PBMCs, obtained from culture after CMV antigen stimulation. This clonotype was sampled from a human donor in good health (CMV status not recorded). Some clones in this sample may be carry-over from other donors' samples. The chain is built from TRBV6-2 or TRBV6-3 and TRBJ1-2, with 7 nucleotides matching TRBD1. The CDR3 loop is CASRTGPHGYTF. The CDR3 nucleotides are TGTGCCAGCAGGACAGGGCCTCATGGCTACACCTTC.